This T cell receptor (beta chain) was profiled in a study of metastatic and nonmetastatic thyroid tumors (dated by TCRdb to the early 2020s). About the full investigation: The researchers compared repertoires between peripheral blood samples and tumor or nodule tissue samples from patients with malignant or benign thyroid disease. Findings and caveats that apply to the study as a whole: TCR beta diversity was reported as significantly higher in malignant tumors than in benign nodules, in both blood and tumor samples.

Libraries came from PCR. TCRdb shows the sequencer as Illumina HiSeq 4000. The TCR beta-chain CDR3 region of each patient was profiled by high-throughput sequencing. The paper's processing steps were these. A classifier to discriminate distant-metastatic papillary thyroid cancer patients was built from CDR3 differences across clinicopathological groups. To measure repertoire diversity the researchers used the Shannon index, while the Morisita-Horn index served to gauge how similar the tumor and blood repertoires were. TCRdb itself trimmed the public reads at Q25 with fastp, ran MiXCR and retained productive beta chains. It is TCRdb's table, rather than the study itself, that gives the V and J calls and clone size. The table for this sample lists about 34,000 clones; over 15% of them were counted only once. Of the sample, around 7.2% falls within the top ten clones. This clone has at least ten counts. What antigen it recognizes has not been identified. Per-base qualities were not stored, and no clone one base away is much larger.

Reading from cysteine to phenylalanine, the CDR3 counts 15 amino acids. Only CDR3 DNA is held: 45 bases, read in frame from base 1. V was cut back by 0 bases and J by 1 base, leaving a gap of 4 bases between them. CDR1 and CDR2, looked up from the germline V gene (reference sequence), are LGHDT and YNNKEL. None of the patients had been given any treatment before thyroid surgery. Using T-cell receptor beta sequencing, the study looked back at clinical samples from patients collected from the early 2010s to the late 2010s. This sequence originates from a female donor with papillary thyroid cancer or a benign thyroid nodule (not recorded which). Some clones in this sample may be carry-over from other donors' samples. The sequencing sample was made of blood. The rearranged segments are TRBV3-1 and TRBJ2-6; a confident D gene designation cannot be given. The CDR3 region: CASSQDQSGANVLTF. DNA sequence: TGTGCCAGCAGCCAAGATCAGTCTGGGGCCAACGTCCTGACTTTC.